The subject of this entry is one TCR beta chain. Its antigen is as yet unknown. This entry is derived from a study of CD8+ T cells in alopecia areata. Study-wide background: Tofacitinib ran 6 to 18 months, followed by 6 months off drug.

The CDR3 has 12 residues. The germline V and J ends were trimmed by 5 bases and 7 bases, with 11 bases remaining between them. Germline values: CDR1 MNHNS, CDR2 SASEGT. Study results and limitations: Among the top 100, expanded CD8+ clones, as well as scalp clonality, were significantly decreased by tofacitinib.

cDNA prepared by RNA extraction and subsequent reverse transcription served as the template for sequencing. This table comes from immunoSEQ multiplex PCR, and its TCRdb copy is limited to in-frame clones, with some not included. The sample holds about 270,000 clones, roughly 63% seen once. Treatment defined: oral pan-JAK inhibitor, 5-10 mg twice daily. Peripheral blood and lesional scalp punch biopsies came from alopecia areata patients. The gene calls are TRBV6-1 and TRBJ2-5; D tentatively fits TRBD1 or TRBD2 (5 bases each). Sample: CD4+ T cells sorted from blood, taken at week 52, from a patient treated with tofacitinib. The TCR comes from a human donor with alopecia areata. In nucleotides, the CDR3 is TGTGCCAGCAGTCCCGGGACCGGGACCCAGTACTTC. Residues: CASSPGTGTQYF.